This TCR beta chain appears in the sequencing data of a study of cytomegalovirus exposure and HLA in healthy donors. Study background: Researchers previously reported finding roughly 120 million unique TCR beta sequences from around 200 million T cells. Study conclusions and caveats: Testing in vitro showed three CMV-associated chains specific for CMV antigens.

Of note for this clone: Its target is not known.

The CDR3 loop spans 15 amino acids. Germline loops: CDR1 MDHEN, CDR2 SYDVKM. V was pared by 1 base and J by 7 bases, with 9 bases of the junction left unmatched. The PCR contained 60 Vbeta and 13 Jbeta primers. The protocol was immunoSEQ multiplex PCR, while the TCRdb copy is restricted to in-frame clones and leaves out a portion. This table holds approximately 100,000 clones, 70% found once. This receptor was identified in a man aged 35 to 55 in good health and CMV-seropositive. Sequences were obtained from PBMCs. The chain couples TRBV28 to TRBJ1-2, with 7 bases that match TRBD1. The CDR3: CASSLYVVRGVGYTF. CDR3 DNA sequence: TGTGCCAGCAGTTTATATGTTGTCAGGGGGGTTGGCTACACCTTC.